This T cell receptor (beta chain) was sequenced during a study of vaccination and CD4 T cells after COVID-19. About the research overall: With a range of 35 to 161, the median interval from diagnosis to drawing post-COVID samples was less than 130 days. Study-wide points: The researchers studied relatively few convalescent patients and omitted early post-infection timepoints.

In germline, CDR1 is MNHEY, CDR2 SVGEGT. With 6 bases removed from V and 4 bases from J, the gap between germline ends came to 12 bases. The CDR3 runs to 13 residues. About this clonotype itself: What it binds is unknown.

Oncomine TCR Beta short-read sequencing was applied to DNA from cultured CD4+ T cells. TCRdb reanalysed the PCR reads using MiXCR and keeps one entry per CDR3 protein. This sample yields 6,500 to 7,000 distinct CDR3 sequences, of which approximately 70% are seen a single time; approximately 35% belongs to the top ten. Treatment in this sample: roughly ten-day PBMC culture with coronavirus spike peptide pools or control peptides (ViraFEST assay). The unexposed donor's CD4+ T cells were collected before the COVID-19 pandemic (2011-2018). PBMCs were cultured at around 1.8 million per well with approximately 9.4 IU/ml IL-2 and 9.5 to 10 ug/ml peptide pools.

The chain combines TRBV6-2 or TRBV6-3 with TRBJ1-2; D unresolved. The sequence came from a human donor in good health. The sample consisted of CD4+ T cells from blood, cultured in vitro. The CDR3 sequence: CASSLLSTYGYTF. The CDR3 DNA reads TGTGCCAGCAGCCTCCTTTCGACCTATGGCTACACCTTC.